The T cell receptor (beta chain) under discussion was sequenced for a study of T cells in Graves' hyperthyroidism and ophthalmopathy. In the study overall: At initial diagnosis, before any treatment had begun, peripheral blood was obtained.

Patients between 18 and 65 years old had hyperthyroidism, newly diagnosed and lasting under 2 months. The investigators amplified TCR beta CDR3 regions from RNA transcripts. With the HTBI primer set, the TCR CDR3 went through a first round of RT-PCR. TCRdb recomputed calls from the multiplex PCR reads with MiXCR, one row per CDR3 protein. The table records more than 300,000 distinct CDR3 sequences, approximately 15% of them present only once. At least ten counts were recorded for this clonotype. The antigen is not known. General observations from the study: In validation, the model predicted ophthalmopathy. These predictions came a median 6.5 months before onset. From stable hyperthyroidism, ophthalmopathy was set apart by a 13 V-J model.

Trimming stripped 4 bases from V and 3 bases from J, with 10 bases between. Germline CDR1 MDHEN, CDR2 SYDVKM. CDR3 length: 13 amino acids. The specimen was blood. This chain uses TRBV28 with TRBJ2-7; D ambiguous. The TCR sequence derives from a woman in her twenties or thirties with Graves' hyperthyroidism. The CDR3, as DNA: TGTGCCAGCAGTTCGATGGACGGCTACGAGCAGTACTTC. Translated: CASSSMDGYEQYF.